This TCR beta chain was obtained from a study of T cells in Graves' hyperthyroidism and ophthalmopathy. General study results and limits: Among clonotypes expanded in thyroid above 0.001, most were also found in blood.

The TCR beta CDR3 regions underwent amplification using RNA transcripts as the source. HTBI primers were used for first-round RT-PCR of the TCR CDR3. TCRdb used MiXCR to reprocess the multiplex PCR reads, holding one entry per CDR3 protein. This sample has about 270,000 distinct CDR3 sequences, with over 20% found just once. On this clonotype itself: Its cognate antigen is unknown.

The CDR3 extends over 15 amino acids. The germline V and J ends were trimmed by 4 bases and 2 bases, with 16 bases remaining between them. Per the germline V gene, CDR1 is SGHRS and CDR2 is YFSETQ. This chain joins TRBV5-1 and TRBJ2-7, with D perhaps being TRBD1 or TRBD2 (6 bases each). The origin of this receptor is a man aged 25-45 years with Graves' ophthalmopathy. The sequenced material came from blood. The DNA for the CDR3 is TGCGCCAGCAGCCCGGGGGCAGGGACGACCTACGAGCAGTACTTC. Translation gives CASSPGAGTTYEQYF.